This note documents a single T cell receptor (beta chain) sequence. The sample belongs to a study of shared T cell receptors in the human thymus. Using immunoSEQ multiplex PCR, the repertoire was profiled, and TCRdb retains in-frame clones only, with some absent. The data contain about 380,000 clones, approximately 95% of them singletons. The germline gives CDR1 SGHRS, CDR2 YFSETQ. Germline trimming cut 4 bases from V and 3 bases from J; bases unmatched to any gene: 10. The CDR3 has 17 amino acids. Sequenced input: thymocytes. The sequence was obtained from a human donor. V is TRBV5-1 and J is TRBJ1-2, with TRBD1 identical over 12 bases. CDR3 amino acids: CASSTGTGGSPHYGYTF. CDR3 bases: TGCGCCAGCAGCACCGGGACAGGGGGCTCTCCGCACTATGGCTACACCTTC.